These T cell receptor beta chains were read from a single sample in a study of blood T cell repertoires in COVID-19. Profiling relied on immunoSEQ multiplex PCR, and the TCRdb table lists in-frame clones only, not all of them. The sample holds 200,000 or so clones; roughly 79% are singletons and the top ten take approximately 15%. The sequenced sample consisted of peripheral blood. The source of these receptors is a man aged 55 to 70 with active or convalescent COVID-19. Each CDR3 is given with its conserved first and last residue. A D gene is named only where the DNA matches it firmly. Clone size, where shown, is once, few, many, or a class for clones that have expanded.

d_gene: NA
abundance: NA
j_gene: TRBJ2-7
v_gene: TRBV19
CDR3nt: TGTGCCAGTAGTATCTGGGGGGGCCCCTACGAGCAGTACTTC
CDR3aa: CASSIWGGPYEQYF

d_gene: NA
abundance: NA
j_gene: TRBJ2-6
v_gene: TRBV19
CDR3nt: TGTGCCAACCTGACAGACTCTGGGGCCAACGTCCCACTGAACGGGGCCAACGTCCTGACTTTC
CDR3aa: CANLTDSGANVPLNGANVLTF

d_gene: NA
abundance: NA
j_gene: TRBJ1-4
v_gene: TRBV6-4
CDR3nt: TGTGCCAGCAGTGAAAGGGAGGGTGAAAAACTGTTTTTT
CDR3aa: CASSEREGEKLFF

d_gene: NA
abundance: NA
j_gene: TRBJ2-3
v_gene: TRBV3-1/TRBV3-2
CDR3nt: TGTGCCAGCAGCCATCCTAGCGCGATTACGCAGTATTTT
CDR3aa: CASSHPSAITQYF

d_gene: TRBD1
abundance: NA
j_gene: TRBJ2-1
v_gene: TRBV19
CDR3nt: TGTGCCAGTAGTACGGGACAGTTCTCAAAGACCTCCTACAATGAGCAGTTCTTC
CDR3aa: CASSTGQFSKTSYNEQFF

d_gene: NA
abundance: few
j_gene: TRBJ2-7
v_gene: TRBV5-5
CDR3nt: TGTGCCAGCAGCTTGATCCAAGCCCCCTACGAGCAGTACTTC
CDR3aa: CASSLIQAPYEQYF

d_gene: TRBD1
abundance: NA
j_gene: TRBJ1-4
v_gene: TRBV28
CDR3nt: TGTGCCAGCAGTTTTGCGCAGGGGGGAAATGAAAAACTGTTTTTT
CDR3aa: CASSFAQGGNEKLFF

d_gene: NA
abundance: NA
j_gene: TRBJ1-2
v_gene: TRBV6-5
CDR3nt: TGTGCCAGCGGCTTCGACTTAACTTATGGCTACACCTTC
CDR3aa: CASGFDLTYGYTF

d_gene: TRBD2
abundance: NA
j_gene: TRBJ2-5
v_gene: TRBV18
CDR3nt: TGTGCCAGCTCAGGGACTAGCGGGGTCCAAGAGACCCAGTACTTC
CDR3aa: CASSGTSGVQETQYF

d_gene: NA
abundance: NA
j_gene: TRBJ1-6
v_gene: TRBV2
CDR3nt: TGTGCCAGCAGCCCGCTCGCGGACAGTAATTCACCCCTCCACTTT
CDR3aa: CASSPLADSNSPLHF

d_gene: TRBD1
abundance: NA
j_gene: TRBJ1-5
v_gene: TRBV19
CDR3nt: TGTGCCAGTAGTACCGACCGACAGGGGGCTGATCAGCCCCAGCATTTT
CDR3aa: CASSTDRQGADQPQHF

d_gene: NA
abundance: once
j_gene: TRBJ2-7
v_gene: TRBV3-1/TRBV3-2
CDR3nt: TGTGCCAGCAGCCCAGTAGATTGGGCCCCCCCCTACGAGCAGTACTTC
CDR3aa: CASSPVDWAPPYEQYF

d_gene: NA
abundance: once
j_gene: TRBJ2-7
v_gene: TRBV27
CDR3nt: TGTGCCAGCCGCGGGACAGCGCTTTTTCACGAGCAGTACTTC
CDR3aa: CASRGTALFHEQYF

d_gene: NA
abundance: NA
j_gene: TRBJ1-3
v_gene: TRBV18
CDR3nt: TGTGCCAGCTCACCCTTGACAGGAGCTGGAAACACCATATATTTT
CDR3aa: CASSPLTGAGNTIYF

d_gene: TRBD1
abundance: NA
j_gene: TRBJ1-4
v_gene: TRBV27
CDR3nt: TGTGCCAGCAGTTTATCGGGGACAGTTAATGAAAAACTGTTTTTT
CDR3aa: CASSLSGTVNEKLFF

d_gene: TRBD2
abundance: once
j_gene: TRBJ2-7
v_gene: TRBV5-4
CDR3nt: TGTGCCAGCAGCTTGGCGGGACTAGAGTCCTACGAGCAGTACTTC
CDR3aa: CASSLAGLESYEQYF

d_gene: TRBD1
abundance: NA
j_gene: TRBJ1-5
v_gene: TRBV6-6
CDR3nt: TGTGCCAGCAGTAGGGGACAGTGGAATCAGCCCCAGCATTTT
CDR3aa: CASSRGQWNQPQHF

d_gene: NA
abundance: NA
j_gene: TRBJ2-7
v_gene: TRBV24-1
CDR3nt: TGTGCCACCAGTGATCCAAGGGACTCCGCCTACGAGCAGTACTTC
CDR3aa: CATSDPRDSAYEQYF

d_gene: TRBD1
abundance: few
j_gene: TRBJ1-4
v_gene: TRBV5-4
CDR3nt: TGTGCCAGCAGCCCGGACAGGGGGTCTGAAAAACTGTTTTTT
CDR3aa: CASSPDRGSEKLFF

d_gene: NA
abundance: few
j_gene: TRBJ2-7
v_gene: TRBV20-1
CDR3nt: TGCAGTGCTAGGGAGGGGTCCGAGCAGTACTTC
CDR3aa: CSAREGSEQYF